The 14 T cell receptor beta chains below all came from one sample that was sequenced in a study of CD4+ T cells in melanoma. Assay used: immunoSEQ multiplex PCR; TCRdb lists only in-frame clones, some missing. The sample has about 140,000 clones, 92% seen once. Receptors were obtained from a human donor with melanoma.

The genes are TRBV18 and TRBJ1-2; 9 bases align to TRBD1. V lost 6 bases and J lost 2; bases outside the gene matches: 7. This CDR3 is 15 amino acids long. From germline, CDR1 is KGHSH and CDR2 LQKENI. CDR3 sequence: CASSPGTGTNYGYTF. The DNA of the CDR3 is TGTGCCAGCTCCCCAGGGACAGGGACCAACTATGGCTACACCTTC.

The chain carries TRBV9 and TRBJ2-7; D is possibly TRBD2 (7 bases). CDR3 length: 15 residues. Germline CDR1 reads SGDLS; CDR2 reads YYNGEE. Trimming stripped 3 bases from V and 1 base from J, with 14 bases between. The CDR3 loop reads CASSGGGGPSYEQYF. In DNA, the CDR3 is TGTGCCAGCAGCGGAGGGGGGGGACCTTCCTACGAGCAGTACTTC.

V is TRBV10-1 and J is TRBJ2-7; no clear D gene. The germline gives CDR1 WNHNN, CDR2 SYGVQD (reference sequence). V was pared by 2 bases and J by 4 bases, with 6 bases between. This CDR3 spans 12 amino acids. The CDR3: CASSEPGYEQYF. The DNA of the CDR3 is TGCGCCAGCAGTGAGCCCGGGTACGAGCAGTACTTC.

The chain has TRBV5-6 and TRBJ2-1; the match to TRBD1 covers 8 bases. CDR3 length: 15 residues. The germline gives CDR1 SGHDT, CDR2 YYEEEE. Unmatched junction bases numbered 7, after V lost 5 bases and J lost 3 bases. CDR3 nucleotides: TGTGCCAGCAGGGCGCAGGGGGCTAACTACAATGAGCAGTTCTTC. Its protein is CASRAQGANYNEQFF.

The gene calls are TRBV5-1 and TRBJ2-6; D possibly corresponds to TRBD1 (6 bases). V was clipped by 3 bases and J by 0 bases, with 13 bases between them. The CDR3 runs 17 residues. The germline gives CDR1 SGHRS, CDR2 YFSETQ. The CDR3 spells CASSSPQGSSGANVLTF. The DNA for the CDR3 is TGCGCCAGCAGCTCCCCACAGGGATCCTCTGGGGCCAACGTCCTGACTTTC.

This clone was seen more than once but under ten times. The CDR3 DNA reads as TGTGCCAGCAGCTTTAGTTTAGGACAGGGCTACGAGCAGTACTTC. It specifies CASSFSLGQGYEQYF. This chain uses TRBV7-9 with TRBJ2-7; 8 bases are shared with TRBD1. V dropped 3 bases and J dropped 3; count of bases not matched to a gene: 7. In germline, CDR1 is SEHNR, CDR2 FQNEAQ (reference sequence). The CDR3 runs 15 residues.

CDR3 region: CASTVSDTGELFF. CDR3 nucleotide sequence: TGCGCCAGCACAGTCTCGGACACCGGGGAGCTGTTTTTT. The rearrangement joins TRBV5-1 to TRBJ2-2; D gene unclear. Between the trimmed V and J ends, which lost 6 bases and 3 bases, there was a span of 9 bases. There are 13 residues in the CDR3. CDR1 and CDR2 (germline): SGHRS, YFSETQ.

The genes are TRBV6-5 and TRBJ2-2, with 8 bases identical to TRBD1. The CDR3 has 15 residues. Germline V lookup: CDR1 MNHEY, CDR2 SVGAGI. V lost 6 bases, J lost 4 bases, and 7 bases stayed unmatched. The CDR3 region has the DNA TGTGCCAGCAGCCGCGACAGGGGTGGCACCGGGGAGCTGTTTTTT. Amino acid sequence: CASSRDRGGTGELFF.

The chain couples TRBV5-1 to TRBJ1-2; 7 nucleotides align to TRBD1. The germline gives CDR1 SGHRS, CDR2 YFSETQ. The CDR3 is made up of 13 amino acids. Losses at the gene ends were 7 bases for V and 1 base for J; bases not matched to a gene: 4. The CDR3 region has the DNA TGCGCCAGCTCCACAGGGGTTAACTATGGCTACACCTTC. Its protein is CASSTGVNYGYTF.

Regarding this clone: The same CDR3 arises from other DNA sequences in this sample as well. The CDR3, as DNA: TGCGCCAGCAGCCTGGACAGTTACAATGAGCAGTTCTTC. This codes for CASSLDSYNEQFF. The V call is TRBV5-1, the J call TRBJ2-1; D might be TRBD1 (6 bases). This CDR3 has 13 amino acids. Looked up from germline, CDR1 is SGHRS and CDR2 is YFSETQ. With 4 bases removed from V and 4 bases from J, the gap between germline ends came to 9 bases.

V gene TRBV5-4 combines with J gene TRBJ2-6, with unresolved D. Germline CDR1 and CDR2: SGHNT and YYREEE (reference sequence). The ends were cut back, 0 bases at V and 0 bases at J, with 13 bases in the middle. CDR3 length: 18 residues. In DNA form, the CDR3 reads TGTGCCAGCAGCTTGGTTGGCCTCCCCCTCTCTGGGGCCAACGTCCTGACTTTC. This encodes CASSLVGLPLSGANVLTF.

The genes are TRBV5-4 and TRBJ2-7; tentatively, D is TRBD1 (6 bases). Germline loops: CDR1 SGHNT, CDR2 YYREEE (reference sequence). The CDR3 is made up of 14 amino acids. V lost 0 bases and J 0 bases, leaving 7 bases between the germline ends. CDR3 bases: TGTGCCAGCAGCTTGGACAGGGCCTCCTACGAGCAGTACTTC. It is translated as CASSLDRASYEQYF.

The V call is TRBV6-7, the J call TRBJ2-2; D is undetermined. TRBV6-7 is flagged as an ORF with uncertain function. The CDR3 is 13 residues long. V was clipped by 5 bases and J by 4 bases, with 8 bases between them. DNA for the CDR3: TGTGCCAGCAGTCCCGTTTTCACCGGGGAGCTGTTTTTT. Protein product: CASSPVFTGELFF.

The chain uses TRBV30 and TRBJ1-4; tentatively, D is TRBD1 (5 bases). V was cut by 8 bases and J by 4 bases, with 14 bases left in between. Germline lookup yields CDR1 GTSNPN and CDR2 SVGIG (reference sequence). This CDR3 is built from 13 residues. The CDR3 DNA sequence: TGTGCCGTGAAGGGGCAGCTTAATGAAAAACTGTTTTTT. This codes for CAVKGQLNEKLFF.